A selection of T cell receptor beta chains follows, all from one sample in a study of Graves' ophthalmopathy and Graves' hyperthyroidism. TCRdb reprocessed the multiplex PCR reads via MiXCR and lists one record per CDR3 protein. The sample has under 350,000 distinct CDR3 sequences; 17% are singletons. Material for sequencing was peripheral blood. The receptors derive from an adult man with Graves' ophthalmopathy. The CDR3 runs from the conserved cysteine through the conserved F or W. The order of the fields is clone size, D gene, J gene, V gene, CDR3 protein, CDR3 DNA. D genes are given only for firm matches. Only part of the rows carry a size: once, few, many, or a class if the clone is expanded.

abundance: NA; d_gene: NA; j_gene: TRBJ1-1; v_gene: TRBV4-1; CDR3aa: CASSQESGLNTEAFF; CDR3nt: TGCGCCAGCAGCCAAGAATCCGGGCTTAACACTGAAGCTTTCTTT
abundance: many; d_gene: TRBD1; j_gene: TRBJ1-6; v_gene: TRBV28; CDR3aa: CASRQPVQGNNSPLHF; CDR3nt: TGTGCCAGCAGGCAGCCCGTACAGGGGAATAATTCACCCCTCCACTTT
abundance: many; d_gene: NA; j_gene: TRBJ1-1; v_gene: TRBV7-3; CDR3aa: CASSLGTPMNTEAFF; CDR3nt: TGTGCCAGCAGCTTAGGGACACCCATGAACACTGAAGCTTTCTTT
abundance: many; d_gene: NA; j_gene: TRBJ2-5; v_gene: TRBV5-1; CDR3aa: CASSLGSGGRRETQYF; CDR3nt: TGCGCCAGCAGCTTGGGTTCTGGGGGCAGGAGAGAGACCCAGTACTTC
abundance: many; d_gene: TRBD1; j_gene: TRBJ1-1; v_gene: TRBV9; CDR3aa: CASSGKTGVNTNTEAFF; CDR3nt: TGTGCCAGCAGCGGTAAAACAGGGGTTAATACGAACACTGAAGCTTTCTTT
abundance: many; d_gene: NA; j_gene: TRBJ1-5; v_gene: TRBV6-5; CDR3aa: CASSYQGLPGQPQHF; CDR3nt: TGTGCCAGCAGTTACCAGGGGCTCCCGGGTCAGCCCCAGCATTTT
abundance: NA; d_gene: NA; j_gene: TRBJ2-7; v_gene: TRBV14; CDR3aa: CASSPLAGTGFNEQYF; CDR3nt: TGTGCCAGCAGCCCCCTAGCGGGGACAGGGTTCAACGAGCAGTACTTC
abundance: NA; d_gene: NA; j_gene: TRBJ2-7; v_gene: TRBV9; CDR3aa: CASSVGIGGPGREQYF; CDR3nt: TGTGCCAGCAGCGTAGGGATCGGGGGGCCTGGGCGCGAGCAGTACTTC
abundance: NA; d_gene: TRBD2; j_gene: TRBJ2-7; v_gene: TRBV5-1; CDR3aa: CASSSTGTSGVYEQYF; CDR3nt: TGCGCCAGCAGCTCTACAGGGACTAGCGGAGTATACGAGCAGTACTTC
abundance: NA; d_gene: TRBD2; j_gene: TRBJ2-2; v_gene: TRBV2; CDR3aa: CASSPSGSSPAGELFF; CDR3nt: TGTGCCAGCAGCCCTAGCGGGAGCTCCCCAGCCGGGGAGCTGTTTTTT
abundance: many; d_gene: TRBD1; j_gene: TRBJ1-1; v_gene: TRBV20-1; CDR3aa: CSARDLADTTGVAEAFF; CDR3nt: TGCAGTGCTAGAGACCTCGCGGATACCACAGGGGTGGCTGAAGCTTTCTTT
abundance: NA; d_gene: TRBD1; j_gene: TRBJ2-7; v_gene: TRBV28; CDR3aa: CASRNTGTGSYEQYF; CDR3nt: TGTGCCAGCAGAAACACCGGGACAGGGTCCTACGAGCAGTACTTC
abundance: many; d_gene: NA; j_gene: TRBJ2-7; v_gene: TRBV20-1; CDR3aa: CSAPGPSSYEQYF; CDR3nt: TGCAGTGCTCCCGGGCCGAGCTCCTACGAGCAGTACTTC
abundance: many; d_gene: NA; j_gene: TRBJ1-1; v_gene: TRBV7-8; CDR3aa: CASSLGRPNTEAFF; CDR3nt: TGTGCCAGCAGCTTAGGACGGCCGAACACTGAAGCTTTCTTT
abundance: many; d_gene: NA; j_gene: TRBJ1-1; v_gene: TRBV7-3; CDR3aa: CASSLSGLNTEAFF; CDR3nt: TGTGCCAGCAGCTTGTCCGGTCTGAACACTGAAGCTTTCTTT
abundance: NA; d_gene: TRBD1; j_gene: TRBJ2-2; v_gene: TRBV19; CDR3aa: CASSNSGTGYSPGELFF; CDR3nt: TGTGCCAGTAGTAACTCCGGGACAGGGTATTCTCCCGGGGAGCTGTTTTTT
abundance: many; d_gene: TRBD2; j_gene: TRBJ2-7; v_gene: TRBV6-4; CDR3aa: CASSRTEGTSGNYEQYF; CDR3nt: TGTGCCAGCAGCCGCACCGAGGGGACTAGCGGAAACTACGAGCAGTACTTC
abundance: many; d_gene: NA; j_gene: TRBJ1-2; v_gene: TRBV28; CDR3aa: CASSSGMGGYTF; CDR3nt: TGTGCCAGCAGTTCAGGGATGGGTGGCTACACCTTC
abundance: NA; d_gene: NA; j_gene: TRBJ2-7; v_gene: TRBV12-3/TRBV12-4; CDR3aa: CASSDDKGDYEQYF; CDR3nt: TGTGCCAGCAGCGATGACAAAGGGGACTACGAGCAGTACTTC
abundance: many; d_gene: NA; j_gene: TRBJ2-7; v_gene: TRBV2; CDR3aa: CASSDTYGRTYEQYF; CDR3nt: TGTGCCAGCAGCGATACATATGGAAGAACCTACGAGCAGTACTTC
abundance: many; d_gene: TRBD1; j_gene: TRBJ2-5; v_gene: TRBV29-1; CDR3aa: CSVELDRVGETQYF; CDR3nt: TGCAGCGTCGAGCTGGACAGGGTAGGAGAGACCCAGTACTTC
abundance: many; d_gene: NA; j_gene: TRBJ2-5; v_gene: TRBV18; CDR3aa: CASSPGNQETQYF; CDR3nt: TGTGCCAGCAGCCCAGGGAACCAAGAGACCCAGTACTTC
abundance: many; d_gene: TRBD2; j_gene: TRBJ2-5; v_gene: TRBV12-3/TRBV12-4; CDR3aa: CASRRSGGQETQYF; CDR3nt: TGTGCCAGCAGACGAAGCGGGGGCCAAGAGACCCAGTACTTC
abundance: many; d_gene: TRBD1; j_gene: TRBJ2-5; v_gene: TRBV2; CDR3aa: CASSVQGAGETQYF; CDR3nt: TGTGCCAGCAGTGTTCAGGGGGCGGGAGAGACCCAGTACTTC
abundance: many; d_gene: TRBD1; j_gene: TRBJ2-2; v_gene: TRBV11-1; CDR3aa: CASSLEVGRGLVGELFF; CDR3nt: TGTGCCAGCAGCCTAGAGGTTGGCAGGGGGCTCGTCGGGGAGCTGTTTTTT
abundance: many; d_gene: NA; j_gene: TRBJ2-2; v_gene: TRBV30; CDR3aa: CAWSWAGNTGELFF; CDR3nt: TGTGCCTGGAGTTGGGCTGGGAACACCGGGGAGCTGTTTTTT
abundance: many; d_gene: NA; j_gene: TRBJ2-7; v_gene: TRBV18; CDR3aa: CASSPEHHYEQYF; CDR3nt: TGTGCCAGCTCACCGGAACACCACTACGAGCAGTACTTC
abundance: NA; d_gene: NA; j_gene: TRBJ2-7; v_gene: TRBV6-2/TRBV6-3; CDR3aa: CASSGSGANYEQYF; CDR3nt: TGTGCCAGCAGTGGGTCGGGGGCCAACTACGAGCAGTACTTC
abundance: NA; d_gene: NA; j_gene: TRBJ1-2; v_gene: TRBV2; CDR3aa: CASSEEGRNYGYTF; CDR3nt: TGTGCCAGCAGTGAAGAGGGCCGGAACTATGGCTACACCTTC
abundance: many; d_gene: NA; j_gene: TRBJ1-2; v_gene: TRBV20-1; CDR3aa: CSAIGTIYGYTF; CDR3nt: TGCAGTGCGATTGGGACAATCTATGGCTACACCTTC
abundance: many; d_gene: NA; j_gene: TRBJ2-5; v_gene: TRBV5-1; CDR3aa: CASSLGSMVTQYF; CDR3nt: TGCGCCAGCAGCTTGGGCAGTATGGTGACCCAGTACTTC
abundance: NA; d_gene: TRBD1; j_gene: TRBJ2-5; v_gene: TRBV4-1; CDR3aa: CASSHGQTGWETQYF; CDR3nt: TGCGCCAGCAGCCATGGACAGACAGGGTGGGAGACCCAGTACTTC
abundance: many; d_gene: NA; j_gene: TRBJ1-5; v_gene: TRBV6-2/TRBV6-3; CDR3aa: CASSYSPGDAFSYQPQHF; CDR3nt: TGTGCCAGCAGTTACTCTCCAGGGGACGCGTTCTCGTATCAGCCCCAGCATTTT